This note documents a single TCR beta chain sequence. Its antigen is still unknown. The authors ran a second PCR of about 6 to 11 cycles using a sample-barcoded 5' primer and a J-beta primer mix. TCRdb called the 5' RACE reads again in MiXCR, with one record for every CDR3 protein. This table has 800,000 or so distinct CDR3 sequences, 35% to 50% appearing once. Germline values: CDR1 MDHEN, CDR2 SYDVKM. The CDR3 sequence is 15 residues long. The V end lost 5 bases, the J end lost 4 bases, and 14 bases lay between the germline ends. The sample is drawn from a study of blood T cells in healthy people across ages. Regarding the study as a whole: The percentage of naive T cells correlated strongly with TCR beta diversity.

Whenever a sample was processed, at least 6 million PBMCs were isolated. The sequence was obtained from a man older than 75 in good health. The specimen sequenced was blood. V and J are TRBV28 and TRBJ1-4; D might be TRBD1 (6 bases). CDR3 protein: CASSAHREGNEKLFF. DNA of the CDR3: TGTGCCAGCAGTGCTCACAGGGAAGGTAATGAAAAACTGTTTTTT.